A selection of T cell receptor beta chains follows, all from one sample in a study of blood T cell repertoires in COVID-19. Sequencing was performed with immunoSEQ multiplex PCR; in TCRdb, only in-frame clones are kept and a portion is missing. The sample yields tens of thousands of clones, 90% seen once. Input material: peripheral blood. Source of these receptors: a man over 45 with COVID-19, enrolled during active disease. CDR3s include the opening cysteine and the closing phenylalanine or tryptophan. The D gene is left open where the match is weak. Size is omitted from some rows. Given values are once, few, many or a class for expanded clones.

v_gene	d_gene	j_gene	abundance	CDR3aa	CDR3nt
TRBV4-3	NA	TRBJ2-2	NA	CASSQDWLTLAGLPGELFF	TGCGCCAGCAGCCAAGATTGGTTGACCCTTGCAGGGCTCCCCGGGGAGCTGTTTTTT
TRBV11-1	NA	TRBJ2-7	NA	CASSYSNGYEQYF	TGTGCCAGCAGCTATAGTAATGGTTACGAGCAGTACTTC
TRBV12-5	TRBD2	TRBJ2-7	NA	CASGLVRGGRIDEQYF	TGTGCTAGTGGTTTGGTACGGGGCGGGAGGATCGACGAGCAGTACTTC
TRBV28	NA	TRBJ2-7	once	CASSSFDRPYEQYF	TGTGCCAGCAGTTCATTTGACAGACCCTACGAGCAGTACTTC
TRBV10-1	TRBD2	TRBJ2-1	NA	CASSEHGTRGEQFF	TGCGCCAGCAGTGAGCATGGGACTAGGGGTGAGCAGTTCTTC
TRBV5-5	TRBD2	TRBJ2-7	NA	CASSVTSGAYEQYF	TGTGCCAGCAGCGTTACTAGCGGGGCTTACGAGCAGTACTTC
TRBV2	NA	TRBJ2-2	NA	CASSEAWLGGIAGTGELFF	TGTGCCAGCAGTGAAGCGTGGTTAGGCGGGATAGCAGGGACCGGGGAGCTGTTTTTT
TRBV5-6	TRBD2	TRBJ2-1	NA	CASSFGTSGYNEQFF	TGTGCCAGCAGCTTTGGGACTAGCGGTTACAATGAGCAGTTCTTC
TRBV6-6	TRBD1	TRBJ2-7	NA	CASSYQGQGAYEQYF	TGTGCCAGCAGTTACCAGGGACAGGGAGCCTACGAGCAGTACTTC
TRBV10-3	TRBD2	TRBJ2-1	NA	CAISESRTSGRAYNEQFF	TGTGCCATCAGTGAGTCAAGGACTAGCGGGAGGGCCTACAATGAGCAGTTCTTC
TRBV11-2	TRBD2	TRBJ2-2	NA	CARRTSTGELFF	TGTGCCAGGCGGACTAGCACCGGGGAGCTGTTTTTT
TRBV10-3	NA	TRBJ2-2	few	CAISGDRLNTGELFF	TGTGCCATCAGTGGAGACAGACTGAACACCGGGGAGCTGTTTTTT
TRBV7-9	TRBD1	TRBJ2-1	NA	CASSQPPGQGAVNEQFF	TGTGCCAGCAGCCAACCCCCGGGACAGGGGGCAGTGAATGAGCAGTTCTTC
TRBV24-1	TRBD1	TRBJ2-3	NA	CATSDLGGEERRDTQYF	TGTGCCACCAGTGATTTAGGGGGCGAGGAGCGCAGGGATACGCAGTATTTT
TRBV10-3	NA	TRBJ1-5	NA	CAISEEEGSQPQHF	TGTGCCATCAGTGAGGAGGAGGGATCTCAGCCCCAGCATTTT
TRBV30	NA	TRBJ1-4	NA	CAWSPRGGKLFF	TGTGCCTGGAGTCCCCGAGGTGGAAAACTGTTTTTT
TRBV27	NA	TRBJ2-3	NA	CASSWGHTDTQYF	TGTGCCAGCAGTTGGGGACACACAGATACGCAGTATTTT
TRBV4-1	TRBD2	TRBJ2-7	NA	CASSPSVAGGVYEQYF	TGCGCCAGCAGCCCATCCGTAGCGGGAGGAGTGTACGAGCAGTACTTC
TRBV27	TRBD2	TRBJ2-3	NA	CASSRSTGTTTDTQYF	TGTGCCAGCAGCCGAAGCACCGGGACTACCACAGATACGCAGTATTTT
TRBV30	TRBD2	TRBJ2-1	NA	CALLAGNYNEQFF	TGTGCCCTTCTAGCGGGGAACTACAATGAGCAGTTCTTC
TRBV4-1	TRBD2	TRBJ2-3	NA	CASSPHWTSGTSTDTQYF	TGCGCCAGCAGCCCGCATTGGACTAGCGGGACTAGCACAGATACGCAGTATTTT
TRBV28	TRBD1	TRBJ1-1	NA	CASSLSTWWGTGGSTEAFF	TGTGCCAGCAGTTTATCGACATGGTGGGGCACAGGGGGCAGCACTGAAGCTTTCTTT
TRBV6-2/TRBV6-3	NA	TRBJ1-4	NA	CASSSSGATNEKLFF	TGTGCCAGCAGTTCGTCGGGAGCAACTAATGAAAAACTGTTTTTT
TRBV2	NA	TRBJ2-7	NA	CASSVTGGAGGPLYEQYF	TGTGCCAGCAGTGTAACAGGGGGCGCGGGAGGTCCCCTCTACGAGCAGTACTTC
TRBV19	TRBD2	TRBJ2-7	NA	CASSMASGSYEQYF	TGTGCCAGTAGTATGGCTAGCGGGAGTTACGAGCAGTACTTC
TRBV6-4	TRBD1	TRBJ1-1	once	CASSEHRDSSEIMNTEAFF	TGTGCCAGCAGTGAGCACCGGGACAGCTCCGAAATAATGAACACTGAAGCTTTCTTT
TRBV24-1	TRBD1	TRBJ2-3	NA	CATSDPRGRGDTQYF	TGTGCCACCAGTGACCCCAGGGGGCGGGGAGATACGCAGTATTTT
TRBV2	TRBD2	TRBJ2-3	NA	CASSGLAGVGTDTQYF	TGTGCCAGCAGTGGGCTAGCGGGAGTTGGCACAGATACGCAGTATTTT
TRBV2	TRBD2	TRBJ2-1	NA	CASTERGPNEQFF	TGTGCCAGCACCGAGCGGGGCCCGAATGAGCAGTTCTTC
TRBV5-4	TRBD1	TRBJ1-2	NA	CASSIPPGQGGYGYTF	TGTGCCAGCAGCATACCTCCGGGACAGGGGGGCTATGGCTACACCTTC
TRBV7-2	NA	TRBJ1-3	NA	CASSLESGVAIYF	TGTGCCAGCAGCTTAGAGTCAGGGGTAGCCATATATTTT
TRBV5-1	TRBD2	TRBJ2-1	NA	CASSLRLAENEQFF	TGCGCCAGCAGCTTGAGACTAGCGGAAAATGAGCAGTTCTTC
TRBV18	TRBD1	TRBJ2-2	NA	CASSPRQGTNTGELFF	TGTGCCAGCTCCCCACGACAGGGAACGAACACCGGGGAGCTGTTTTTT
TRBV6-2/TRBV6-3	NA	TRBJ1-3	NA	CASSLSEAISTGNTIYF	TGTGCCAGCAGCCTCTCGGAGGCGATCTCTACCGGAAACACCATATATTTT
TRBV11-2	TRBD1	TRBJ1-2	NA	CASSSLSGGMDGYTF	TGTGCCAGCAGTTCTTTGTCAGGGGGCATGGATGGCTACACCTTC
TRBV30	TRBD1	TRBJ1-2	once	CAWGGQGILSNYGYTF	TGTGCCTGGGGGGGACAGGGAATTCTCTCAAACTATGGCTACACCTTC
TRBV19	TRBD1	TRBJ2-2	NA	CASRAQGAAGELFF	TGTGCCAGTAGAGCTCAGGGGGCGGCCGGGGAGCTGTTTTTT
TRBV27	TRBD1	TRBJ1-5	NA	CASSPIFSRGLLLGGNQPQHF	TGTGCCAGCAGCCCTATTTTTAGCAGGGGGCTTTTGCTTGGGGGCAATCAGCCCCAGCATTTT
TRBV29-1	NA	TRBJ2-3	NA	CSVGGASTDTQYF	TGCAGCGTTGGGGGCGCGAGCACAGATACGCAGTATTTT
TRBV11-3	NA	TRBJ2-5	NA	CASSFGETQYF	TGTGCCAGCAGCTTTGGCGAGACCCAGTACTTC
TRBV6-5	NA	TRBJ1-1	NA	CASSYSGQGRTEAFF	TGTGCCAGCAGTTACTCGGGGCAGGGAAGGACTGAAGCTTTCTTT
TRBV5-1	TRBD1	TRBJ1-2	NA	CASSPSDRGDYGYTF	TGCGCCAGCAGCCCCAGCGACAGGGGTGACTATGGCTACACCTTC
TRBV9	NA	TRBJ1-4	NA	CASSVDWGLSEKLFF	TGTGCCAGCAGCGTAGATTGGGGACTGTCTGAAAAACTGTTTTTT
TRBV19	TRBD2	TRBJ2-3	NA	CASSIRLRTSVSNTQYF	TGTGCCAGTAGTATAAGGTTGAGGACTAGCGTCTCAAATACGCAGTATTTT
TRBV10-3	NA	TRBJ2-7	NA	CAISENAGFFYEQYF	TGTGCCATCAGTGAGAATGCGGGATTTTTCTACGAGCAGTACTTC